This TCR beta chain comes out of a study of cytomegalovirus exposure and HLA in healthy donors. Study summary: A subsequent analysis reported that the 120 or so validation repertoires were produced on the same platform that had also been used for the 666 first-cohort repertoires. Study-level findings and limits: The listing of 150 to 200 TCR beta chains classed them as cytomegalovirus-associated.

In the case of this clone: What it binds is unknown.

Generated by immunoSEQ multiplex PCR, the TCRdb table keeps only in-frame clones and is missing some. The sample holds 150,000 to 180,000 clones, around 88% seen once. CDR1 is SGHRS, CDR2 YFSETQ, per germline. The length of the CDR3 is 14 residues. V trimming: 4 bases; J trimming: 7 bases; junction bases outside the gene matches: 7. The sample consisted of PBMCs. The rearrangement links TRBV5-1 to TRBJ2-2; TRBD2 matches at 7 bases. The source is a man aged 18 to 29 in good health and CMV-seropositive. The CDR3 DNA sequence: TGCGCCAGCAGCCCCGGGGGAGGGCACGGGGAGCTGTTTTTT. Translated, it gives CASSPGGGHGELFF.